This T cell receptor beta chain was sequenced during a study of a mutant IDH1 vaccine in newly diagnosed glioma. Study summary: Treated patients had a mean age of about 44 years and a sex split that was around 60% male and 37.5% female.

Concerning this clone itself: Its antigen remains unknown.

Indicated time point: week 5, during vaccination. Vaccine doses each comprised 300 ug of mutant IDH1 20-mer peptide, with topical imiquimod. The table came from immunoSEQ multiplex PCR; TCRdb's copy has only in-frame clones and leaves some out. The table records about 51,000 clones, approximately 78% of them present only once. This TCR derives from a man aged 45 to 65 with glioma. The sequenced sample was PBMCs, obtained from a glioma patient whose treatment included an IDH1 peptide vaccine.

The CDR3 DNA sequence: TGTGCCAGCAGTGTACTAGCGGGGGCCGTCGACGAGCAGTACTTC. It encodes CASSVLAGAVDEQYF. The V and J genes are TRBV2 and TRBJ2-7; 11 bases are shared with TRBD2. Germline values: CDR1 SNHLY, CDR2 FYNNEI. The V gene end was trimmed by 4 bases and the J gene end by 5 bases; junction bases not matched to a gene: 7. CDR3 length: 15 residues.